These 16 T cell receptor beta chains came from one sample sequenced in a study of blood T cell repertoires in COVID-19. The table came from immunoSEQ multiplex PCR; TCRdb's copy has only in-frame clones and leaves some out. The sample includes 200,000 to 250,000 clones, around 90% of them seen just once. Sequenced material: peripheral blood. The receptors here all came from a man in his 60s who had recovered from COVID-19.

The CDR3 DNA reads TGTGCCAGCTCACCATTAATGGCGGGGGGTGGCCCAGATACGCAGTATTTT. Protein product: CASSPLMAGGGPDTQYF. The chain has TRBV18 and TRBJ2-3, with 8 positions matching TRBD2. Trimming at V came to 2 bases and at J to 4 bases, leaving 11 bases not matched to a gene. Per germline, CDR1 KGHSH and CDR2 LQKENI. The CDR3 contains 17 residues.

This chain connects TRBV7-2 to TRBJ1-6; 7 nucleotides match TRBD1. Trimming took 7 bases from V and 7 from J; bases not matched to a gene: 10. Germline V gene data show CDR1 as SGHTA and CDR2 as FQGNSA. The CDR3 sequence is 15 residues long. CDR3 DNA: TGTGCCAGCACCTACCGGGACAGTCGGAATTCACCCCTCCACTTT. Translated, it gives CASTYRDSRNSPLHF.

V and J are TRBV7-3 and TRBJ2-6, with D unclear. CDR1 is SGHTA and CDR2 is FQGTGA in the germline V gene. Between the trimmed V and J ends, which lost 5 bases and 0 bases, there was a span of 8 bases. The CDR3 has 15 amino acids. CDR3 residues: CASSLEASGANVLTF. For the CDR3, the DNA is TGTGCCAGCAGCCTTGAAGCCTCTGGGGCCAACGTCCTGACTTTC.

The chain combines TRBV15 with TRBJ1-5; maybe TRBD1 (6 bases). Germline CDR1 and CDR2: LNHNV and YYDKDF (reference sequence). Trimming removed 5 bases at V and 4 bases at J, with 9 bases between. The CDR3 covers 13 residues. The CDR3 sequence is CATSRGHNQPQHF. The CDR3 DNA sequence: TGTGCCACCAGCCGGGGACATAATCAGCCCCAGCATTTT.

This chain links TRBV5-1 with TRBJ1-2; no reliable D call. The V gene lost 4 bases and the J gene lost 2 bases, with 18 bases spanning the gap. This CDR3 contains 16 residues. Germline CDR1 SGHRS, CDR2 YFSETQ. For the CDR3, the DNA is TGCGCCAGCAGCCTCCGGCTTTTGTCGGGAAACTATGGCTACACCTTC. Its translation is CASSLRLLSGNYGYTF.

This clone was detected a few times. V is TRBV29-1 and J is TRBJ1-1; 8 bases are shared with TRBD1. V shed 2 bases and J 4 bases; nucleotides not matched to a gene: 6. Per germline, CDR1 SQVTM and CDR2 ANQGSEA. This CDR3 contains 14 residues. The CDR3 sequence: CSVETAGGGTEAFF. The CDR3 DNA sequence: TGCAGCGTTGAAACGGCAGGGGGCGGCACTGAAGCTTTCTTT. Using reference TRBV29-1 and TRBJ1-1 for the parts outside the CDR3, the full variable domain is SAVISQKPSRDICQRGTSLTIQCQVDSQVTMMFWYRQQPGQSLTLIATANQGSEATYESGFVIDKFPISRPNLTFSTLTVSNMSPEDSSIYLCSVETAGGGTEAFFGQGTRLTVV.

The chain is built from TRBV5-4 and TRBJ1-2; possibly TRBD1 for D (6 bases). Germline-derived CDR1 and CDR2 are SGHNT and YYREEE (reference sequence). The V gene lost 3 bases and the J gene lost 2 bases, with 17 bases spanning the gap. The CDR3 is 16 residues long. The CDR3 here is CASSSPSGQYNYGYTF. The DNA for the CDR3 is TGTGCCAGCAGCTCCCCCTCTGGACAGTACAACTATGGCTACACCTTC.

A note on this clone: The same CDR3 arises from other DNA sequences in this sample as well. The rearrangement joins TRBV7-2 to TRBJ2-1; 7 bases match TRBD1. This CDR3 contains 15 residues. Germline V gene data show CDR1 as SGHTA and CDR2 as FQGNSA. With 6 bases clipped from V and 3 bases from J, the junction kept 8 bases outside the gene matches. The CDR3 coding sequence is TGTGCCAGCAGTAGGGGACAGCTCATCTACAATGAGCAGTTCTTC. Translation: CASSRGQLIYNEQFF.

The chain carries TRBV7-6 and TRBJ2-7; possible D gene TRBD2, 5 bases. The germline gives CDR1 SGHVS, CDR2 FNYEAQ. The CDR3 consists of 14 residues. Trimming removed 5 bases from V and 6 bases from J, with 17 bases in between. The CDR3 nucleotides read TGTGCCAGCAGCCGCGTCGAGCAGAGCGGCGAGCAGTACTTC. It encodes CASSRVEQSGEQYF.

The chain is built from TRBV3-1 (or the pseudogene TRBV3-2) and TRBJ2-1; 11 bases agree with TRBD2. J lost 6 bases, V lost 1 base, and 5 bases had no gene match. The germline CDR1 and CDR2 sequences are LGHDT and YNNKEL (reference sequence). The CDR3 runs to 16 residues. The CDR3 here is CASSQALAGGSNEQFF. The CDR3 DNA reads TGTGCCAGCAGCCAAGCTCTAGCGGGGGGTTCCAATGAGCAGTTCTTC.

The chain carries TRBV6-4 and TRBJ1-4; possible D gene TRBD1, 5 bases. CDR3 length equals 13 residues. Germline CDR1 MRHNA, CDR2 SNTAGT. V lost 3 bases to trimming and J lost 13 bases, with 15 bases between them. The CDR3 protein is CASSERQGYRLFF. For the CDR3, the DNA is TGTGCCAGCAGTGAACGTCAGGGATACAGACTGTTTTTT.

Here the CDR3 reads CASSQGLAYEQYF. In DNA, the CDR3 is TGCGCCAGCAGCCAAGGGCTCGCCTACGAGCAGTACTTC. The V and J genes are TRBV4-1 and TRBJ2-7; no clear D. The V gene's germline CDR1 is MGHRA and CDR2 YSYEKL. The CDR3 has 13 amino acids. V shed 1 base and J shed 2 bases, with 6 bases lying between them.

This clone appeared once. This chain uses TRBV28 with TRBJ2-7; unclear D gene. CDR3 size: 14 residues. V was pared by 5 bases and J by 7 bases, with 18 bases between. The germline CDR1 and CDR2 sequences are MDHEN and SYDVKM. The CDR3 DNA is TGTGCCAGCAGTCCCCCACGAAGTGATCGGGAGCAGTACTTC. This encodes CASSPPRSDREQYF.

The chain uses TRBV6-1 and TRBJ1-1, with a weak D call TRBD1 (6 bases). Germline V CDR1 and CDR2: MNHNS, SASEGT. There are 13 residues in the CDR3. Trimming took 2 bases from V and 3 from J, leaving 7 bases between them. The CDR3 coding sequence is TGTGCCAGCAGTGAACAGGGGCACACTGAAGCTTTCTTT. It encodes CASSEQGHTEAFF.

The CDR3 spells CASRGQMNTEAFF. CDR3 DNA: TGTGCCAGCAGGGGACAGATGAACACTGAAGCTTTCTTT. The rearrangement joins TRBV7-2 to TRBJ1-1, with TRBD1 matching over 7 bases. The V segment lost 6 bases and the J segment 0 bases; nucleotides outside the gene matches: 1. The CDR3 runs 13 residues. CDR1 is SGHTA and CDR2 is FQGNSA in the germline V gene.

This sequence joins TRBV6-2 or TRBV6-3 and TRBJ2-2, with TRBD1 as a possible D gene (6 bases). The CDR3 has 13 residues. Germline CDR1 is MNHEY and CDR2 is SVGEGT. V was trimmed by 5 bases and J by 7 bases, leaving 11 bases between them. This chain's CDR3 is CASSQGIFGELFF. Written as DNA, the CDR3 is TGTGCCAGCAGTCAGGGGATTTTCGGGGAGCTGTTTTTT.